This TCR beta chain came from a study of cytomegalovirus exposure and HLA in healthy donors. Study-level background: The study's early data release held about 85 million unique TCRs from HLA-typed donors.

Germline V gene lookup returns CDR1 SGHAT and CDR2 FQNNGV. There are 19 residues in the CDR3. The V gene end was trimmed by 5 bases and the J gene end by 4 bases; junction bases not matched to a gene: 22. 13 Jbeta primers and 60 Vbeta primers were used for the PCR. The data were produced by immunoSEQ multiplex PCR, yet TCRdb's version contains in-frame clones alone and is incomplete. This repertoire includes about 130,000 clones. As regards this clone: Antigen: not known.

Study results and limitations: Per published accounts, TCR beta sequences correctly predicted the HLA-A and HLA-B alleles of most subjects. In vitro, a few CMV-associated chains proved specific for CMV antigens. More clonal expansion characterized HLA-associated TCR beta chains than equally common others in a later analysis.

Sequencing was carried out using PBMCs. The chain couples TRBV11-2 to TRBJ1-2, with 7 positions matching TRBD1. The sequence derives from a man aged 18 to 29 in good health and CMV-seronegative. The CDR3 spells CASSHLDRAKLIRGYGYTF. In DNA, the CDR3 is TGTGCCAGCAGCCATCTCGACAGGGCGAAACTAATCCGGGGCTATGGCTACACCTTC.